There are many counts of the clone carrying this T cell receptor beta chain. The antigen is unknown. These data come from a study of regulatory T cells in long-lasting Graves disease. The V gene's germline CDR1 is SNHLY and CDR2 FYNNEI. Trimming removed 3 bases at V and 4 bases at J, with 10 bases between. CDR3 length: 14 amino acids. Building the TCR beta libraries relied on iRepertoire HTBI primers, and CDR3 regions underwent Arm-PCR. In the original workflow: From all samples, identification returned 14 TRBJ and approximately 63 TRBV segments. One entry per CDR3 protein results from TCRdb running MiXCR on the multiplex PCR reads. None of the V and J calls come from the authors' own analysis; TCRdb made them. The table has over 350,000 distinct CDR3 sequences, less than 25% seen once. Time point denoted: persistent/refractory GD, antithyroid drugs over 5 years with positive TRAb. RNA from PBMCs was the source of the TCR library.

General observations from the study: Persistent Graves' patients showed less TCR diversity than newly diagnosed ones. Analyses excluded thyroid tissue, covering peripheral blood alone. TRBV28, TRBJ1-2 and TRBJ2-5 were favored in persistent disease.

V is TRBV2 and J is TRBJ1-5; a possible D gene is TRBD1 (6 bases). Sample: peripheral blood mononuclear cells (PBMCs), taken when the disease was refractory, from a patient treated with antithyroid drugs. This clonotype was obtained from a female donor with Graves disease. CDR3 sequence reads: CASSDGRGNQPQHF. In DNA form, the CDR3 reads TGTGCCAGCAGTGACGGCAGGGGTAATCAGCCCCAGCATTTT.